The present T cell receptor beta chain was sequenced within a study of blood T cell repertoires in COVID-19 (dated by TCRdb to 2020 to 2021). With respect to the entire study: Collaborator samples came from the United States, Italy and Spain and covered acute and convalescent phases of COVID-19. The material from the prospective study consisted of cDNA or gDNA derived from T cells, B-cell-depleted T cells, or PBMCs. Deeply sampled blood TCRbeta repertoires from subjects exposed to, actively infected with, or recovered from COVID-19 were included in the dataset. The repertoires were released in a freely available public database intended as a resource for research on the immune response to SARS-CoV-2. Samples came from the ongoing ImmuneRACE study (first 160 participants) plus 1,254 subjects from 6 global collaborators. Sample metadata almost always included a de-identified subject ID, COVID-19 status, age in years and sex. Where available, HLA class I and class II types were obtained from metadata supplied by the sample provider rather than from assay-based typing. General conclusions and limits of the study: Clinical and demographic metadata were provided uncurated, with the amount varying by source and participant.

The immunoSEQ Assay, a bias-controlled multiplex PCR, was used to amplify TCRbeta CDR3 regions from genomic DNA. As for the authors' bioinformatics: Nucleated cell counts per sample were estimated from amplification of reference gene primers within the assay. To quantify the absolute abundance of each unique TCRbeta CDR3 rearrangement, sequence reads were collapsed and filtered. Productive Simpson clonality was computed per sample as the square root of Simpson's diversity index over productive rearrangements. The clones in this table, taken by TCRdb from immuneACCESS, are in-frame only. Not every clone is retained; where verified, under half of the shortfall comes from an unresolved V gene, and the cause of the rest is unknown. V and J calls and clone size are as listed in that table; D and trimming were resolved from the DNA. The sample table records some 220,000 clones; roughly 84% of these occur just once. The ten largest clones capture roughly a tenth of the sample.

The collaborating institutions used their own protocols to collect whole blood in K2EDTA tubes. For TCRbeta analysis, collaborators shipped samples in one of three forms: frozen whole blood, isolated PBMCs, or DNA extracted from either of those sample types. Of note for this clone: It has no known antigen specificity. Nothing much larger sits one base from this clone, and base qualities are not available.

Sequencing was done on a sample of peripheral blood. The TCR was taken from a man aged 50 to 60 with active or convalescent COVID-19.

The CDR3 in this case is CASSHGQENTEAFF. At the DNA level, the sequence is TGCGCCAGCAGCCATGGGCAGGAGAACACTGAAGCTTTCTTT. The V and J segments used are TRBV5-1 and TRBJ1-1; the D gene remains uncertain. From its cysteine to its phenylalanine, the CDR3 spans 14 amino acids. The CDR3 DNA has 42 bases and is translated from base 1. The V and J ends are trimmed by 4 bases and 1 base, leaving 11 bases between them. CDR1 is given as SGHRS and CDR2 as YFSETQ, both from the germline V gene.